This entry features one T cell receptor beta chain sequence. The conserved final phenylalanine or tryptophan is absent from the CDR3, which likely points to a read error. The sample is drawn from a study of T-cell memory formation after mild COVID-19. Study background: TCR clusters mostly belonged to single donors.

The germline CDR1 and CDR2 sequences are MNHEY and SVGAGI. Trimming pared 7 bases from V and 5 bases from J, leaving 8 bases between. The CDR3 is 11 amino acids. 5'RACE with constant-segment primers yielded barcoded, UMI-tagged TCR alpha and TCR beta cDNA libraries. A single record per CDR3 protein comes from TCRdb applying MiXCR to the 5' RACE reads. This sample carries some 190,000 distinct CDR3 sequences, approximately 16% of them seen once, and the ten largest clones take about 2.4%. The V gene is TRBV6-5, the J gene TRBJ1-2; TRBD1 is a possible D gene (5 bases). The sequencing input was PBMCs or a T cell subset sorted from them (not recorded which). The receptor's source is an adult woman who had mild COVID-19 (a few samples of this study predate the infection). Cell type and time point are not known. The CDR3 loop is CASTGGYGYTL. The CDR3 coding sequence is TGTGCCAGCACGGGGGGGTATGGCTACACCTTA.